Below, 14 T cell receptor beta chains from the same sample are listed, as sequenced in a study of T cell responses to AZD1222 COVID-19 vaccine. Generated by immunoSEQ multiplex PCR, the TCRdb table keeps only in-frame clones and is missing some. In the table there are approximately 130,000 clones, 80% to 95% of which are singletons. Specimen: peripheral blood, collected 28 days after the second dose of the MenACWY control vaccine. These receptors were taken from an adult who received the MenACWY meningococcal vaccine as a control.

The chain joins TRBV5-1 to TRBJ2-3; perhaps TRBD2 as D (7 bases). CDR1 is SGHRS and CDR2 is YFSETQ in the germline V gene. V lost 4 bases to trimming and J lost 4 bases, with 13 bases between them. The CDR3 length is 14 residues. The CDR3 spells CASSLGGGADTQYF. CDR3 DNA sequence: TGCGCCAGCAGCCTGGGGGGGGGCGCAGATACGCAGTATTTT.

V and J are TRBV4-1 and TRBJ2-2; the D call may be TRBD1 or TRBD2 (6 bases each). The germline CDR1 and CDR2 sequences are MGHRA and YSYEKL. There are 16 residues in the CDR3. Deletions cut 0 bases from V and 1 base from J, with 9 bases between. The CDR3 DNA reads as TGCGCCAGCAGCCAAGACGGGGGCAGGAACACCGGGGAGCTGTTTTTT. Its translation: CASSQDGGRNTGELFF.

CDR3 loop: CASSLKAGRYGYTF. In nucleotides, the CDR3 is TGTGCCAGCAGTTTAAAGGCTGGGCGGTATGGCTACACCTTC. The chain recombines TRBV27 with TRBJ1-2, with unresolved D. V dropped 2 bases and J dropped 5 bases, with 12 bases sitting between them. Per the germline V gene, CDR1 is MNHEY and CDR2 is SMNVEV (reference sequence). The CDR3 runs 14 residues.

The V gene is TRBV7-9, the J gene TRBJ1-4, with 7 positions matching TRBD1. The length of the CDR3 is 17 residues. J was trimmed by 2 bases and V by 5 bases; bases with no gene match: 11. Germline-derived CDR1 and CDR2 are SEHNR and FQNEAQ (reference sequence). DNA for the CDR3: TGTGCCAGCAGCCCCACGACAGGGAAAATCACTAATGAAAAACTGTTTTTT. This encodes CASSPTTGKITNEKLFF.

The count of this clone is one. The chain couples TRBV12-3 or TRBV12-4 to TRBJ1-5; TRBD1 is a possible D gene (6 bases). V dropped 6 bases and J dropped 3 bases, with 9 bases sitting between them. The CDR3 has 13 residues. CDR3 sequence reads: CASRGGANQPQHF. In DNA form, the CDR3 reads TGTGCCAGCAGGGGGGGGGCCAATCAGCCCCAGCATTTT.

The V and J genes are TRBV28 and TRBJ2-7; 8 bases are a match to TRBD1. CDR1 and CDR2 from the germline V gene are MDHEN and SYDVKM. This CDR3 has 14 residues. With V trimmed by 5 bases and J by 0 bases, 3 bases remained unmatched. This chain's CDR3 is CASSPDRGSYEQYV. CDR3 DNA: TGTGCCAGCAGTCCTGACAGGGGCTCCTACGAGCAGTACGTC.

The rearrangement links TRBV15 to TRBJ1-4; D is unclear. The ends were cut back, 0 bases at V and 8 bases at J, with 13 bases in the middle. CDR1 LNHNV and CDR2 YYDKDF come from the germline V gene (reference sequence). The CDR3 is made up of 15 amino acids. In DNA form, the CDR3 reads TGTGCCACCAGCAGAGACCTCCCCGGAAGCGAAAAACTGTTTTTT. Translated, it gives CATSRDLPGSEKLFF.

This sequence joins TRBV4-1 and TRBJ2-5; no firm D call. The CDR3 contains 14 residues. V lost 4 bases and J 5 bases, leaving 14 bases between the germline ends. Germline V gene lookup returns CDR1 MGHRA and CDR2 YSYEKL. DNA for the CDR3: TGCGCCAGCAGCCCACGACCGTGGGTGGAGACCCAGTACTTC. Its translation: CASSPRPWVETQYF.

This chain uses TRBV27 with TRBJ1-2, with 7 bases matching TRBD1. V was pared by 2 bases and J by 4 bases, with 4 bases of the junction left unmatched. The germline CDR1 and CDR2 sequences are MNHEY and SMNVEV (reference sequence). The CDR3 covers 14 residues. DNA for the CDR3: TGTGCCAGCAGTTTAAAGGGGGCAGGCTATGGCTACACCTTC. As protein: CASSLKGAGYGYTF.

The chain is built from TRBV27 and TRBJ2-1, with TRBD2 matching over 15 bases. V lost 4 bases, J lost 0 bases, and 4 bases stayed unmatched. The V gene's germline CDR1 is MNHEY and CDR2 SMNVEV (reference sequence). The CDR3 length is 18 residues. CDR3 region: CASSSGLAGGYSYNEQFF. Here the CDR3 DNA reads TGTGCCAGCAGTTCAGGACTAGCGGGGGGGTACTCCTACAATGAGCAGTTCTTC.

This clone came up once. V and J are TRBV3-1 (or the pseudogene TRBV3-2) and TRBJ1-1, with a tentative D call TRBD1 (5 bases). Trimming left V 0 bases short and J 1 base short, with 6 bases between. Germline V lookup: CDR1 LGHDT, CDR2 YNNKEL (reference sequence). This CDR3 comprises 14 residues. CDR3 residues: CASSQDRGNTEAFF. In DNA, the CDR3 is TGTGCCAGCAGCCAAGATAGGGGGAACACTGAAGCTTTCTTT.

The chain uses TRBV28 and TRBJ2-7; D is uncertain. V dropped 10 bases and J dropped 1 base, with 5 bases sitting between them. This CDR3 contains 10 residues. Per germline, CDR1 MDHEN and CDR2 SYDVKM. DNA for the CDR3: TGTGCCATACTATCCTACGAGCAGTACTTC. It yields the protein CAILSYEQYF.

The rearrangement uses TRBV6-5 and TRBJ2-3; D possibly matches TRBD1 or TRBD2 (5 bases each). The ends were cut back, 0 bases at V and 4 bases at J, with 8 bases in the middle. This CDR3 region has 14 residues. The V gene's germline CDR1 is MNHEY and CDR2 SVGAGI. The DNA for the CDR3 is TGTGCCAGCAGTTACTCGTTGGGGGCAGATACGCAGTATTTT. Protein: CASSYSLGADTQYF.

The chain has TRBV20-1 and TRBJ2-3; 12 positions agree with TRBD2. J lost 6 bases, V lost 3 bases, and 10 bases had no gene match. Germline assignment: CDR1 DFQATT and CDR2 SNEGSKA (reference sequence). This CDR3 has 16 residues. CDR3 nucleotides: TGCAGTGCTAGTTTGGCTAGCGGGGGGGCCACGGATACGCAGTATTTT. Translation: CSASLASGGATDTQYF.